This passage covers 10 T cell receptor beta chains from one sample sequenced in a study of blood T cell repertoires in COVID-19 (dated by TCRdb to about 2020). The library was prepared using the immunoSEQ multiplex PCR assay. The table was pulled from immuneACCESS by TCRdb, which kept in-frame rearrangements only. Such tables lose some clones; where checked, under half of the loss comes from unresolved V genes, and the rest has no known cause. This sample comprises 65,000 to 80,000 clones, about 90% of them detected only once. The ten largest account for approximately 4.5% of the sample. Material for sequencing was peripheral blood. These receptors were taken from a man aged 45-65 years with active COVID-19.

The CDR3 loop is CASSPGWNTQETQYF. The CDR3 coding sequence is TGTGCCAGCAGCCCCGGGTGGAACACCCAAGAGACCCAGTACTTC. The chain has TRBV9 and TRBJ2-5, with D uncertain. The germline V and J ends were trimmed by 4 bases and 1 base, with 14 bases remaining between them. The CDR3 loop spans 15 amino acids. CDR1 and CDR2 (germline): SGDLS, YYNGEE.

This clone showed up just a few times. The V call is TRBV25-1, the J call TRBJ2-7; 13 positions match TRBD2. The CDR3 runs 17 residues. Germline CDR1 is MGHDK and CDR2 is SYGVNS. V was pared by 2 bases and J by 2 bases, with 6 bases of the junction left unmatched. CDR3 sequence: CASSESRGTSGAYEQYF. CDR3 bases: TGTGCCAGCAGTGAAAGCCGGGGGACTAGCGGGGCCTACGAGCAGTACTTC.

This chain links TRBV27 with TRBJ2-7; 11 nucleotides align to TRBD1. This CDR3 comprises 16 residues. Germline V lookup: CDR1 MNHEY, CDR2 SMNVEV (reference sequence). Trimming cost V 4 bases and J 5 bases; bases outside gene matches: 10. CDR3 loop: CASSSLGTGGRNEQYF. CDR3 in DNA: TGTGCCAGCAGTTCCTTGGGGACAGGGGGTAGAAACGAGCAGTACTTC.

V gene TRBV19 combines with J gene TRBJ1-5, with TRBD1 matching 9 bases. Germline V lookup: CDR1 LNHDA, CDR2 SQIVND (reference sequence). J was trimmed by 3 bases and V by 5 bases; bases with no gene match: 11. This CDR3 has 17 amino acids. The CDR3 here is CASSPIQGAVDNQPQHF. In nucleotides, the CDR3 is TGTGCCAGTAGTCCTATACAGGGGGCAGTTGACAATCAGCCCCAGCATTTT.

V gene TRBV27 combines with J gene TRBJ2-7; tentatively, D is TRBD1 (6 bases). Germline V gene sequence: CDR1 MNHEY, CDR2 SMNVEV (reference sequence). Between the trimmed V and J ends, which lost 5 bases and 3 bases, there was a span of 17 bases. This CDR3 comprises 15 residues. In DNA form, the CDR3 reads TGTGCCAGCAGTATAACAGGGCTAACACTCTACGAGCAGTACTTC. It translates to CASSITGLTLYEQYF.

The J gene is TRBJ2-4, the V gene TRBV6-5, with D unclear. The V gene's germline CDR1 is MNHEY and CDR2 SVGAGI. The CDR3 is 15 amino acids. Trimming left V 7 bases short and J 0 bases short, with 13 bases between. This chain's CDR3 is CASKVDLTAKNIQYF. The CDR3, as DNA: TGTGCCAGCAAAGTCGATCTAACAGCCAAAAACATTCAGTACTTC.

The chain recombines TRBV4-3 with TRBJ1-1; D not certain. CDR3 length: 14 amino acids. V was shortened by 0 bases and J by 1 base, with 6 bases between the two germline ends. Per germline, CDR1 LGHNA and CDR2 YSLEER. The CDR3: CASSQDSGNTEAFF. The CDR3, as DNA: TGCGCCAGCAGCCAAGATTCCGGGAACACTGAAGCTTTCTTT.

Remarks on this clone: Other DNA sequences of this sample code for an identical CDR3. V and J are TRBV7-9 and TRBJ2-1; 7 bases agree with TRBD1. V trimming: 3 bases; J trimming: 6 bases; junction bases outside the gene matches: 5. The CDR3 is made up of 14 amino acids. CDR1 SEHNR and CDR2 FQNEAQ come from the germline V gene (reference sequence). The CDR3 spells CASSFGTESNEQFF. Written as DNA, the CDR3 is TGTGCCAGCAGCTTCGGGACAGAATCCAATGAGCAGTTCTTC.

J is TRBJ1-6 and V is TRBV21-1; TRBD1 was called by the table and not checked on the DNA. TRBV21-1 is given as a pseudogene. The CDR3 runs 14 residues. CDR3 residues: CASWGQGGNSPLHF. The CDR3 DNA reads as TGTGCCAGCTGGGGACAGGGAGGAAATTCACCCCTCCACTTT.

The rearrangement links TRBV28 to TRBJ2-7; a weak D match, TRBD1 (7 bases). This CDR3 has 13 residues. Germline V CDR1 and CDR2: MDHEN, SYDVKM. Trimming cost V 7 bases and J 5 bases, with 15 bases left between them. As DNA, the CDR3 is TGTGCCAGCAAGCGACCAGGGGGGCACGAGCAGTACTTC. Translating gives CASKRPGGHEQYF.